Sequencing of this T cell receptor (beta chain) was carried out in a study of graft-versus-host responses after intestinal transplantation. Clones were read by immunoSEQ multiplex PCR, and TCRdb kept only the in-frame ones, dropping some. The table records nearly 100,000 clones, around nine tenths of them present only once. The clonotype originates from a human patient who received an intestinal transplant, so some T cells may come from the graft donor. The sequencing used PBMCs, collected about 460 days after intestinal transplant.

DNA of the CDR3: TGTGCCAGCAGCCAAGAGGTCGCGGCCGCAGATACGCAGTATTTT. This translates into CASSQEVAAADTQYF. The chain links TRBV4-2 to TRBJ2-3; the D is unclear. Germline CDR1 LGHNA, CDR2 YNFKEQ. Trimming removed 0 bases at V and 4 bases at J, with 11 bases between. CDR3 length: 15 amino acids.